The clone carrying this T cell receptor beta chain was counted between two and nine times. Its target is not known. The data were taken from a study of human T cells and chemical hapten exposure. Study as a whole: The patch tests put 0.01% DPC on the skin of the upper back and were read 6 days later. The study's findings and limits: DPC sensitization produced no change in TCRs with frequency above 1 in 1000.

Trimming at V came to 2 bases and at J to 3 bases, leaving 2 bases not matched to a gene. CDR3 length: 13 amino acids. CDR1 DFQATT and CDR2 SNEGSKA come from the germline V gene (reference sequence). Unique molecular identifiers were attached to individual cDNA molecules during library preparation. In TCRdb, the RACE reads were re-called with MiXCR into one record per CDR3 protein. The sample has roughly 51,000 distinct CDR3 sequences, roughly a tenth seen once. Time point here: pre-sensitization, week 0. Treatment indicated: therapeutic diphenylcyclopropenone sensitization with weekly scalp DPC. The sample here was whole blood, taken in connection with sensitization to the hapten diphenylcyclopropenone (DPC). The chain links TRBV20-1 to TRBJ1-1; 8 positions agree with TRBD1. The TCR sequence derives from a man in his forties with alopecia areata. Some clones in this sample may be carry-over from other donors' samples. Here the CDR3 DNA reads TGCAGTGCTAGACAGGGGGCATACACTGAAGCTTTCTTT. It specifies CSARQGAYTEAFF.